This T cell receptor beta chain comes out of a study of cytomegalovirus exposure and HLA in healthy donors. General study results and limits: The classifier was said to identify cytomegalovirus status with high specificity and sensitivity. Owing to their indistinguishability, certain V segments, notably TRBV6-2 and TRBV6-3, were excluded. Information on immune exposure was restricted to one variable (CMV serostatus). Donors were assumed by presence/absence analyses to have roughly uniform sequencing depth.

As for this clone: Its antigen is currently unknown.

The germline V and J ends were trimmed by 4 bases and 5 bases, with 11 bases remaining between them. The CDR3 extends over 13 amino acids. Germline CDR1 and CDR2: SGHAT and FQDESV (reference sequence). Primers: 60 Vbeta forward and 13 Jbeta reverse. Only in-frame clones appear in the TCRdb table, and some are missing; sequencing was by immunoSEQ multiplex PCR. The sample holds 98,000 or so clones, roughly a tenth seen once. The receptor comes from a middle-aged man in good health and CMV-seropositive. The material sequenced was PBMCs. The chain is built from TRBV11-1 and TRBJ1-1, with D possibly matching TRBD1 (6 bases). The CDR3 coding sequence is TGTGCCAGCAGCTCCGGCAGGGGAACTGAAGCTTTCTTT. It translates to CASSSGRGTEAFF.